The 26 T cell receptor beta chains below were found in one sample sequenced in a study of T cell responses to AZD1222 COVID-19 vaccine. Clones were read by immunoSEQ multiplex PCR, and TCRdb kept only the in-frame ones, dropping some. The sample carries 100,000 to 150,000 clones, roughly nine tenths recorded once. This specimen consisted of peripheral blood, obtained on day 0 of AZD1222 vaccination. The origin of the receptors is an adult in good health.

V usage is TRBV29-1 and J usage is TRBJ1-6; perhaps TRBD1 as D (5 bases). The germline gives CDR1 SQVTM, CDR2 ANQGSEA. The V gene lost 4 bases and the J gene lost 6 bases, with 13 bases spanning the gap. The CDR3 runs to 14 residues. In DNA, the CDR3 is TGCAGCGTTGGGATGGGGGGAAGTAATTCACCCCTCCACTTT. Translated: CSVGMGGSNSPLHF.

The V call is TRBV27, the J call TRBJ1-5; 7 nucleotides match TRBD1. Germline trimming cut 6 bases from V and 2 bases from J; bases unmatched to any gene: 1. CDR1 and CDR2 (germline): MNHEY, SMNVEV (reference sequence). This CDR3 is 13 amino acids long. The CDR3 DNA sequence: TGTGCCAGCAGAACAGGGGGCAATCAGCCCCAGCATTTT. Protein product: CASRTGGNQPQHF.

The DNA of the CDR3 is TGTGCCTGGAGTAAACGCGGACTAGCGGGAGGTAATGAGCAGTTCTTC. Protein: CAWSKRGLAGGNEQFF. The genes are TRBV30 and TRBJ2-1; 14 bases are shared with TRBD2. Germline V CDR1 and CDR2: GTSNPN, SVGIG (reference sequence). The CDR3 runs 16 residues. The V gene end was trimmed by 2 bases and the J gene end by 7 bases; junction bases not matched to a gene: 7.

The CDR3 nucleotides are TGTGCCAGCAGTGTAGATGAAGGGCGGAACATTCAGTACTTC. Protein: CASSVDEGRNIQYF. The chain carries TRBV6-4 and TRBJ2-4; D is unclear. CDR3 length: 14 amino acids. Trimming pared 4 bases from V and 7 bases from J, leaving 14 bases between. CDR1 is MRHNA and CDR2 is SNTAGT in the germline V gene.

The table lists this clone with a count of one. The chain recombines TRBV10-3 with TRBJ2-1; TRBD2 aligns across 10 bases. This CDR3 comprises 15 residues. Trimming removed 6 bases from V and 8 bases from J; junction bases left unmatched: 10. Germline CDR1 ENHRY, CDR2 SYGVKD. This CDR3 is CAIRALAGWGDEQFF. For the CDR3, the DNA is TGTGCCATCAGGGCACTAGCGGGATGGGGGGATGAGCAGTTCTTC.

The chain employs TRBV1 and TRBJ2-2; TRBD2 is the table's D call and was not checked against the DNA. TRBV1 is flagged as a pseudogene. The CDR3 loop spans 19 amino acids. The DNA of the CDR3 is TGCACCAGCAGCCAAGATCGATTGGGTAGCGGGAGATTCACCGGGGAGCTGTTTTTT. This translates into CTSSQDRLGSGRFTGELFF.

CDR3: CASSEWTADNSPLHF. CDR3 sequence (DNA): TGTGCCAGCAGTGAATGGACAGCAGATAATTCACCCCTCCACTTT. The chain employs TRBV6-1 and TRBJ1-6; maybe TRBD1 (6 bases). The ends were cut back, 2 bases at V and 5 bases at J, with 10 bases in the middle. Germline V lookup: CDR1 MNHNS, CDR2 SASEGT. The CDR3 loop spans 15 amino acids.

This clone appeared a few times. The gene calls are TRBV30 and TRBJ2-6; a weak D match, TRBD1 (6 bases). V was pared by 1 base and J by 1 base, with 14 bases between. The CDR3 loop spans 17 amino acids. Germline V lookup: CDR1 GTSNPN, CDR2 SVGIG (reference sequence). The CDR3: CAWSATGSSSGANVLTF. The CDR3 DNA sequence: TGTGCCTGGAGTGCTACAGGGTCCAGTTCTGGGGCCAACGTCCTGACTTTC.

The rearrangement joins TRBV5-4 to TRBJ2-1; TRBD2 matches at 7 bases. The CDR3 has 15 residues. The germline CDR1 and CDR2 sequences are SGHNT and YYREEE (reference sequence). V was pared by 0 bases and J by 4 bases, with 4 bases of the junction left unmatched. The CDR3 DNA reads TGTGCCAGCAGCTTGGCAAGCGGGGAATACAATGAGCAGTTCTTC. Protein: CASSLASGEYNEQFF.

The chain combines TRBV2 with TRBJ2-7; 9 bases are a match to TRBD1. Germline V CDR1 and CDR2: SNHLY, FYNNEI. This CDR3 region has 13 residues. V was pared by 3 bases and J by 4 bases, with 1 base of the junction left unmatched. The CDR3 reads CASSEGTGYEQYF. DNA for the CDR3: TGTGCCAGCAGTGAGGGGACAGGGTACGAGCAGTACTTC. The entire variable domain, with the rest obtained from reference TRBV2 and TRBJ2-7, is as follows: EPEVTQTPSHQVTQMGQEVILRCVPISNHLYFYWYRQILGQKVEFLVSFYNNEISEKSEIFDDQFSVERPDGSNFTLKIRSTKLEDSAMYFCASSEGTGYEQYFGPGTRLTVT.

This chain links TRBV11-1 with TRBJ1-1, with D possibly being TRBD1 (5 bases). The CDR3 is made up of 14 amino acids. Trimming stripped 0 bases from V and 4 bases from J, with 9 bases between. Germline CDR1 is SGHAT and CDR2 is FQDESV (reference sequence). CDR3: CASSLARGTTEAFF. The CDR3 DNA reads TGTGCCAGCAGCTTAGCGAGAGGGACCACTGAAGCTTTCTTT.

The rearrangement links TRBV29-1 to TRBJ1-2, with no clear D. Germline assignment: CDR1 SQVTM and CDR2 ANQGSEA. Trimming stripped 5 bases from V and 5 bases from J, with 9 bases between. This CDR3 contains 11 residues. The CDR3 DNA reads TGCAGCGTTCAACTCTCTTATGGCTACACCTTC. Amino acids: CSVQLSYGYTF.

The chain uses TRBV10-3 and TRBJ1-2; D is unclear. Germline assignment: CDR1 ENHRY and CDR2 SYGVKD. V was shortened by 11 bases and J by 8 bases, with 21 bases between the two germline ends. This CDR3 is built from 13 residues. This CDR3 reads CAVNSFWAEGYTF. In DNA, the CDR3 is TGTGCCGTAAACTCCTTTTGGGCAGAGGGCTACACCTTC.

V and J are TRBV5-1 and TRBJ1-6; weak D call: TRBD1 (6 bases). The CDR3 runs to 15 residues. Germline lookup yields CDR1 SGHRS and CDR2 YFSETQ. Trimming took off 0 bases at V and 5 bases at J, with 9 bases between the two ends. CDR3 region: CASSLGTANNSPLHF. The CDR3 region has the DNA TGCGCCAGCAGCTTGGGGACAGCCAATAATTCACCCCTCCACTTT.

This clone was seen a handful of times. This chain links TRBV29-1 with TRBJ1-2; D perhaps matches TRBD1 (6 bases). Trimming removed 2 bases from V and 2 bases from J, with 15 bases in between. CDR3 size: 15 residues. CDR1 and CDR2 (germline): SQVTM, ANQGSEA. Written as DNA, the CDR3 is TGCAGCGTTGAAACAGGACAGCCCTACAACTATGGCTACACCTTC. Its translation: CSVETGQPYNYGYTF.

This sequence joins TRBV12-5 and TRBJ2-5, with D possibly called TRBD1 or TRBD2 (5 bases each). V lost 5 bases, J lost 0 bases, and 16 bases lay in between. Germline CDR1 LGHNT, CDR2 FRNRAP. This CDR3 is 16 amino acids long. Here the CDR3 DNA reads TGTGCTAGTGGTAGACCCCCGGGACCCTACCAAGAGACCCAGTACTTC. Amino acid sequence: CASGRPPGPYQETQYF.

J is TRBJ2-5 and V is TRBV7-9, with TRBD1 as a possible D gene (7 bases). This CDR3 is built from 16 residues. Trimming removed 3 bases from V and 0 bases from J, with 14 bases in between. Germline lookup yields CDR1 SEHNR and CDR2 FQNEAQ (reference sequence). CDR3 in amino acids: CASSFAGQLYQETQYF. In DNA, the CDR3 is TGTGCCAGCAGCTTCGCGGGACAGTTGTACCAAGAGACCCAGTACTTC.

The chain employs TRBV5-1 and TRBJ1-3, with no clear D. The germline V and J ends were trimmed by 2 bases and 0 bases, with 9 bases remaining between them. Germline CDR1 and CDR2: SGHRS and YFSETQ. The CDR3 contains 15 residues. The chain's CDR3 is CASSFSQFSGNTIYF. CDR3 coding DNA: TGCGCCAGCAGCTTTTCTCAGTTCTCTGGAAACACCATATATTTT.

The chain links TRBV12-5 to TRBJ1-2; D is uncertain. CDR1 is LGHNT, CDR2 FRNRAP, per germline. The CDR3 contains 15 residues. V lost 1 base and J 3 bases, leaving 12 bases between the germline ends. CDR3 amino acids: CASGLAPPGDYGYTF. The CDR3 nucleotides are TGTGCTAGTGGTTTGGCCCCGCCGGGCGACTATGGCTACACCTTC.

The V gene is TRBV27, the J gene TRBJ2-6, with D perhaps matching TRBD2 (6 bases). V was trimmed by 5 bases and J by 2 bases, leaving 16 bases between them. CDR1 is MNHEY and CDR2 is SMNVEV in the germline V gene (reference sequence). This CDR3 comprises 17 residues. Here the CDR3 reads CASSRGFPGAGANVLTF. CDR3 sequence (DNA): TGTGCCAGCAGTCGTGGATTTCCGGGAGCTGGGGCCAACGTCCTGACTTTC.

The chain uses TRBV15 and TRBJ2-1; D may be TRBD2 (7 bases). This CDR3 region has 13 residues. With 2 bases removed from V and 10 bases from J, the gap between germline ends came to 12 bases. CDR1 and CDR2 from the germline V gene are LNHNV and YYDKDF (reference sequence). In DNA, the CDR3 is TGTGCCACCAGCAGATTAGGGGGAGGGGAGCAGTTCTTC. Protein product: CATSRLGGGEQFF.

The chain recombines TRBV6-4 with TRBJ2-1, with 8 bases lining up with TRBD2. Germline V CDR1 and CDR2: MRHNA, SNTAGT. Unmatched junction bases numbered 6, after V lost 2 bases and J lost 9 bases. The CDR3 runs 14 residues. CDR3 sequence reads: CASSDQTSVGEQFF. The CDR3 nucleotides read TGTGCCAGCAGTGACCAGACTAGCGTGGGTGAGCAGTTCTTC.

V and J are TRBV19 and TRBJ1-2, with 8 bases matching TRBD1. J lost 5 bases, V lost 10 bases, and 6 bases had no gene match. CDR1 is LNHDA and CDR2 is SQIVND in the germline V gene (reference sequence). The CDR3 contains 12 residues. The CDR3 region has the DNA TGTGCCACAGGGGGCCCTCCTTATGGCTACACCTTC. It translates to CATGGPPYGYTF.

This clone has only a few counts. This chain joins TRBV6-4 and TRBJ2-1; possible D gene TRBD2, 6 bases. Germline CDR1 and CDR2: MRHNA and SNTAGT. The CDR3 contains 15 residues. Trimming pared 8 bases from V and 6 bases from J, leaving 20 bases between. In DNA, the CDR3 is TGTGCCAGCGCGGCTAGCGAAACTAGTGGCAATGAGCAGTTCTTC. Translated: CASAASETSGNEQFF.

This rearrangement joins TRBV29-1 to TRBJ1-1; tentative D call: TRBD1 (6 bases). This CDR3 contains 16 residues. V was clipped by 0 bases and J by 4 bases, with 18 bases between them. Germline assignment: CDR1 SQVTM and CDR2 ANQGSEA. In nucleotides, the CDR3 is TGCAGCGTTGAAGATCTGGGGGGCGGTCCCGGCACTGAAGCTTTCTTT. Amino acids: CSVEDLGGGPGTEAFF.

The CDR3 spells CASSPLLEDKDPLFGYTF. The DNA for the CDR3 is TGTGCCAGTAGTCCCCTCTTAGAAGACAAGGACCCTCTATTTGGCTACACCTTC. This chain joins TRBV19 and TRBJ1-2; D remains ambiguous. V lost 5 bases, J lost 7 bases, and 29 bases lay in between. Germline V gene data show CDR1 as LNHDA and CDR2 as SQIVND (reference sequence). The CDR3 length is 18 residues.